This T cell receptor (beta chain) was sequenced for a study of blood T cell repertoires in COVID-19. Study overall: T cells, B-cell-depleted T cells, or PBMCs supplied cDNA or gDNA.

In the authors' workflow: Scientists estimated how many nucleated cells there were by amplifying reference gene primers. Clones were read by immunoSEQ multiplex PCR, and TCRdb kept only the in-frame ones, dropping some. For V, J and clone size, that table is used; D and trimming come from the DNA. The sample lists about 120,000 clones; about 86% were seen once. There are 13 residues in the CDR3. Germline V lookup: CDR1 MNHEY, CDR2 SVGEGT. Trimming took 2 bases from V and 6 from J, leaving 8 bases between them. V gene TRBV6-2 or TRBV6-3 combines with J gene TRBJ1-5; D is unclear. The sample comprised peripheral blood. The sequence came from a man aged 65 to 79 who had recovered from COVID-19. The CDR3 spells CASSYDGAQPQHF. CDR3 bases: TGTGCCAGCAGTTACGACGGAGCTCAGCCCCAGCATTTT.